This T cell receptor beta chain was sequenced for a study of early T cells in non-severe SARS-CoV-2 infection. Findings of the study overall: Matching with VDJdb favored anti-spike CD8 responses (missing private and CD4 specificities).

Attachment of unique molecular identifiers was made to individual cDNA molecules. One entry per CDR3 protein, called by TCRdb with MiXCR from the 5' RACE reads. Here the sample spans roughly 110,000 distinct CDR3 sequences, around 10% being singletons. The table lists this clonotype with many counts. Its antigen remains unidentified. The sequence was collected from an adult who was a healthcare worker with PCR-confirmed SARS-CoV-2 infection or an uninfected control (not recorded which). What was sequenced was whole blood.

CDR3 DNA sequence: TGTGCCAGCTCGCGGGGGGAGTTCTTCCCGAACACCGGGGAGCTGTTTTTT. Protein product: CASSRGEFFPNTGELFF. The rearrangement uses TRBV12-3 or TRBV12-4 and TRBJ2-2; 8 positions match TRBD2. The CDR3 runs to 17 residues. V lost 8 bases and J lost 0; bases outside the gene matches: 11.